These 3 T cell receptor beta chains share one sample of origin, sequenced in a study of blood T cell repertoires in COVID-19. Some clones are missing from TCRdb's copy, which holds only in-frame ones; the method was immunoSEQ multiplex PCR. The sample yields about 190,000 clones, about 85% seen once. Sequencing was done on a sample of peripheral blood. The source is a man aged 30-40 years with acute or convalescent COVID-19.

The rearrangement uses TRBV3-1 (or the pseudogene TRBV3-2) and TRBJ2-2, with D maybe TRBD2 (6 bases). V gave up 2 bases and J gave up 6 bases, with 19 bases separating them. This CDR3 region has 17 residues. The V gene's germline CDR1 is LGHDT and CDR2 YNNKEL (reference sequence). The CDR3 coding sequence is TGTGCCAGCAGCCAATCTAGCGTGACGGCGGGCGCCGGGGAGCTGTTTTTT. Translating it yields CASSQSSVTAGAGELFF.

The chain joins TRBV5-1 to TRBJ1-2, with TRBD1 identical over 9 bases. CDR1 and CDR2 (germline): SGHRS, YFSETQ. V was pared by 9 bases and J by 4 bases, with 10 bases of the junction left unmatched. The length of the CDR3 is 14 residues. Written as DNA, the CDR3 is TGCGCCACCCGGACAGGGGAGTTTAGCTATGGCTACACCTTC. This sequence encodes CATRTGEFSYGYTF. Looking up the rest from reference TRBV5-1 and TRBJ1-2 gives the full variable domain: KAGVTQTPRYLIKTRGQQVTLSCSPISGHRSVSWYQQTPGQGLQFLFEYFSETQRNKGNFPGRFSGRQFSNSRSEMNVSTLELGDSALYLCATRTGEFSYGYTFGSGTRLTVV.

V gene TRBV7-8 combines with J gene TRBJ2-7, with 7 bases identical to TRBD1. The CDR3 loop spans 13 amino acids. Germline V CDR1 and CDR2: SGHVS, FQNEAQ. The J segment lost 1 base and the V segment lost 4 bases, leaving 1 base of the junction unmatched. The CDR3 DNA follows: TGTGCCAGCAGCTCGGGACAGTCCTACGAGCAGTACTTC. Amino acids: CASSSGQSYEQYF.